The 26 T cell receptor beta chains below were found in one sample sequenced in a study of T cells after yellow fever vaccination. In TCRdb, the 5' RACE reads were re-called with MiXCR into one record per CDR3 protein. This table holds about 210,000 distinct CDR3 sequences, about 3% found once. This specimen consisted of CD4+ T cells sorted from PBMCs, obtained 10 days after the yellow fever booster vaccination. The receptors come from a man aged 18 to 29 who received the YFV17D yellow fever vaccine.

The J gene is TRBJ2-1, the V gene TRBV3-1; either TRBD1 or TRBD2 may fit D (5 bases each). The CDR3 runs 19 residues. Trimming cost V 0 bases and J 5 bases, with 23 bases left between them. The V gene's germline CDR1 is LGHDT and CDR2 YNNKEL (reference sequence). CDR3 sequence: CASSQENNWGRILDNEQFF. In nucleotides, the CDR3 is TGTGCCAGCAGCCAAGAGAATAATTGGGGACGGATACTTGACAATGAGCAGTTCTTC.

The chain joins TRBV7-2 to TRBJ1-5, with a tentative D call TRBD1 (6 bases). There are 15 residues in the CDR3. The germline CDR1 and CDR2 sequences are SGHTA and FQGNSA. V gave up 5 bases and J gave up 4 bases, with 15 bases separating them. In DNA form, the CDR3 reads TGTGCCAGCAGCCCCCAGACAGGACAAAATCAGCCCCAGCATTTT. This sequence encodes CASSPQTGQNQPQHF.

This clonotype was detected many times. This chain's CDR3 is CASNGGQRTEAFF. The CDR3 DNA follows: TGCGCCAGCAACGGTGGACAAAGGACTGAAGCTTTCTTT. The genes are TRBV5-1 and TRBJ1-1; D possibly corresponds to TRBD1 (5 bases). Germline CDR1 and CDR2: SGHRS and YFSETQ. V lost 6 bases and J 5 bases, leaving 14 bases between the germline ends. The CDR3 is 13 amino acids.

The chain is built from TRBV7-2 and TRBJ1-1; D possibly corresponds to TRBD1 (5 bases). Germline V gives CDR1 SGHTA, CDR2 FQGNSA. The CDR3 spans 13 residues. V lost 8 bases to trimming and J lost 11 bases, with 21 bases between them. The CDR3 region is CASGPPGPLGAFF. The CDR3, as DNA: TGTGCCAGCGGCCCGCCGGGGCCATTAGGGGCTTTCTTT.

This clonotype was picked up a small number of times. V and J are TRBV10-3 and TRBJ2-3; D ambiguous. Trimming left V 5 bases short and J 7 bases short, with 13 bases between. The CDR3 runs to 13 residues. Germline V lookup: CDR1 ENHRY, CDR2 SYGVKD. The CDR3 region has the DNA TGTGCCATCAGTCCCCCGGATCCAAATACGCAGTATTTT. This translates into CAISPPDPNTQYF.

This clonotype has a handful of counts. The V and J genes are TRBV12-3 or TRBV12-4 and TRBJ1-3, with D tentatively TRBD1 (5 bases). This CDR3 region has 16 residues. V gave up 5 bases and J gave up 4 bases, with 18 bases separating them. CDR3 DNA: TGTGCCAGCAGTGAAGGGAAGGGGTACAGAGGAAACACCATATATTTT. Protein product: CASSEGKGYRGNTIYF.

The V call is TRBV20-1, the J call TRBJ2-7; 7 bases agree with TRBD1. The CDR3 covers 12 residues. Per the germline V gene, CDR1 is DFQATT and CDR2 is SNEGSKA (reference sequence). J was trimmed by 6 bases and V by 1 base; bases with no gene match: 3. The CDR3 loop reads CSARATGVEQYV. CDR3 DNA: TGCAGTGCTAGAGCTACAGGGGTCGAGCAGTACGTC.

A few counts support this clonotype. The J gene is TRBJ1-1, the V gene TRBV10-3; unclear D gene. The CDR3 runs to 12 residues. V lost 1 base and J lost 0, with 0 bases in between. Germline-derived CDR1 and CDR2 are ENHRY and SYGVKD. CDR3 DNA sequence: TGTGCCATCAGTGAGTTGAACACTGAAGCTTTCTTT. It translates to CAISELNTEAFF.

There are a few counts of this clonotype. The chain employs TRBV30 and TRBJ2-5; D is unclear. The V end lost 2 bases, the J end lost 5 bases, and 12 bases lay between the germline ends. This CDR3 is 13 amino acids long. CDR1 is GTSNPN and CDR2 is SVGIG in the germline V gene (reference sequence). The CDR3 coding sequence is TGTGCCTGGAGTCGCAGAGATTCGGAGACCCAGTACTTC. Translating it yields CAWSRRDSETQYF.

This clonotype was seen many times. The rearrangement uses TRBV4-3 and TRBJ2-6, with D perhaps matching TRBD1 (5 bases). The germline gives CDR1 LGHNA, CDR2 YSLEER. CDR3 size: 22 residues. Trimming removed 0 bases from V and 2 bases from J, with 26 bases in between. CDR3 nucleotide sequence: TGCGCCAGCAGCCAAGATAGTGGAGTTTGGGGCAGGGCTAGACCTGGGGCCAACGTCCTGACTTTC. Translation gives CASSQDSGVWGRARPGANVLTF.

The chain recombines TRBV12-3 or TRBV12-4 with TRBJ1-4, with D unclear. The CDR3 is made up of 14 amino acids. Trimming removed 6 bases at V and 10 bases at J, with 18 bases between. The DNA of the CDR3 is TGTGCCAGCAGCCGGTCGTCGGTCGCCGGAAAACTGTTTTTT. Translation: CASSRSSVAGKLFF.

This clonotype was observed many times. This sequence joins TRBV2 and TRBJ2-7; possible D gene TRBD1, 6 bases. This CDR3 has 13 amino acids. Germline loops: CDR1 SNHLY, CDR2 FYNNEI. V lost 6 bases, J lost 5 bases, and 14 bases lay in between. CDR3 nucleotides: TGTGCCAGCAGCGTGAACAGGGAAAACGAGCAGTACGTC. This codes for CASSVNRENEQYV.

In this sample, this clonotype turned up many times. The rearrangement uses TRBV7-2 and TRBJ1-2; tentative D call: TRBD1 (5 bases). Germline V lookup: CDR1 SGHTA, CDR2 FQGNSA. Trimming stripped 4 bases from V and 4 bases from J, with 16 bases between. This CDR3 is built from 15 residues. CDR3 in amino acids: CASSSRGVISYGYTF. The DNA of the CDR3 is TGTGCCAGCAGCTCCAGAGGGGTGATAAGCTATGGCTACACCTTC.

This clonotype was recorded many times. The J gene is TRBJ2-1, the V gene TRBV5-1; no definite D call. The CDR3 is made up of 12 amino acids. The germline V and J ends were trimmed by 0 bases and 8 bases, with 6 bases remaining between them. Germline V gene data show CDR1 as SGHRS and CDR2 as YFSETQ. CDR3 bases: TGCGCCAGCAGCTTGGATTCCTATGAGCAGTTCTTC. It codes for CASSLDSYEQFF.

The rearrangement uses TRBV4-3 and TRBJ2-3; D unclear. V was shortened by 0 bases and J by 6 bases, with 10 bases between the two germline ends. The CDR3 is 14 amino acids. Germline V gene data show CDR1 as LGHNA and CDR2 as YSLEER. The CDR3 is CASSQDQGLDTQYF. In nucleotides, the CDR3 is TGCGCCAGCAGCCAAGATCAAGGGTTGGATACGCAGTATTTT.

This clonotype was counted many times. This sequence joins TRBV5-1 and TRBJ1-1; 10 nucleotides line up with TRBD1. This CDR3 has 14 amino acids. Per the germline V gene, CDR1 is SGHRS and CDR2 is YFSETQ. With 3 bases clipped from V and 5 bases from J, the junction kept 4 bases outside the gene matches. The CDR3, as DNA: TGCGCCAGCAGCTGGGACAGGGGTGGAACTGAAGCTTTCTTT. This translates into CASSWDRGGTEAFF.

There are a few counts of this clonotype. The gene calls are TRBV7-9 and TRBJ2-7; 10 positions match TRBD1. The CDR3 has 12 amino acids. Germline trimming cut 4 bases from V and 10 bases from J; bases unmatched to any gene: 4. Germline lookup yields CDR1 SEHNR and CDR2 FQNEAQ (reference sequence). The CDR3 here is CASSSTGGDQYV. In DNA form, the CDR3 reads TGTGCCAGCAGCTCGACAGGGGGCGATCAGTACGTC.

This clonotype was picked up a small number of times. This chain joins TRBV6-1 and TRBJ1-1; 7 bases match TRBD1. Germline values: CDR1 MNHNS, CDR2 SASEGT. The V segment lost 8 bases and the J segment 8 bases; nucleotides outside the gene matches: 14. The CDR3 has 14 amino acids. The CDR3 sequence: CASRRPGQLDEAFF. The CDR3 coding sequence is TGTGCCAGCCGACGCCCGGGACAGTTGGACGAAGCTTTCTTT.

This clonotype has just a few counts. The chain couples TRBV6-5 to TRBJ1-6; D gene ambiguous. The V end was cut by 0 bases, the J end by 8 bases, with 17 bases between. Germline V gene sequence: CDR1 MNHEY, CDR2 SVGAGI. This CDR3 has 17 residues. This chain's CDR3 is CASSYSNLRFLDSPLHF. In DNA, the CDR3 is TGTGCCAGCAGTTACTCGAACCTACGGTTTCTGGATTCACCCCTCCACTTT.

The rearrangement uses TRBV9 and TRBJ2-1; 7 bases match TRBD1. The V segment lost 4 bases and the J segment 6 bases; nucleotides outside the gene matches: 16. Germline loops: CDR1 SGDLS, CDR2 YYNGEE. The CDR3 loop spans 17 amino acids. The CDR3 coding sequence is TGTGCCAGCAGCCCCCACCTTTTGGGGACAGCCTTCAATGAGCAGTTCTTC. Its translation is CASSPHLLGTAFNEQFF.

V is TRBV7-2 and J is TRBJ2-3; 13 nucleotides align to TRBD2. The CDR3 contains 15 residues. The germline CDR1 and CDR2 sequences are SGHTA and FQGNSA. V shed 6 bases and J 7 bases; nucleotides not matched to a gene: 7. The CDR3 region is CASRIGLAGAYTQYF. The CDR3 nucleotides are TGTGCCAGCAGGATCGGACTAGCGGGGGCATATACGCAGTATTTT.

The rearrangement joins TRBV7-8 to TRBJ1-4; D is uncertain. The germline V gene encodes CDR1 SGHVS and CDR2 FQNEAQ. This CDR3 has 18 amino acids. Trimming took off 4 bases at V and 4 bases at J, with 22 bases between the two ends. CDR3 region: CASSYLRASPGHNEKLFF. The CDR3 region has the DNA TGTGCCAGCAGCTACCTCCGGGCCTCCCCCGGGCATAATGAAAAACTGTTTTTT.

The chain couples TRBV10-1 to TRBJ2-2; D unclear. Per germline, CDR1 WNHNN and CDR2 SYGVQD (reference sequence). The length of the CDR3 is 14 residues. The V gene lost 0 bases and the J gene lost 6 bases, with 8 bases spanning the gap. The CDR3 loop is CASSESSASGELFF. The CDR3 bases are TGCGCCAGCAGTGAGTCGTCGGCCTCCGGGGAGCTGTTTTTT.

V usage is TRBV4-3 and J usage is TRBJ2-3, with D hard to call. This CDR3 has 15 amino acids. From germline, CDR1 is LGHNA and CDR2 YSLEER. The V end lost 0 bases, the J end lost 6 bases, and 13 bases lay between the germline ends. The CDR3, as DNA: TGCGCCAGCAGCCAAGACGCGCGTCCGACCGATACGCAGTATTTT. Translating gives CASSQDARPTDTQYF.

The chain links TRBV29-1 to TRBJ2-3; no clear D. This CDR3 contains 15 residues. CDR1 and CDR2 from the germline V gene are SQVTM and ANQGSEA. V lost 0 bases and J lost 2, with 12 bases in between. The CDR3 bases are TGCAGCGTTGAAGAACGTCCGAACCCCACAGATACGCAGTATTTT. Translation gives CSVEERPNPTDTQYF.

The chain uses TRBV7-9 and TRBJ2-5, with TRBD2 identical over 11 bases. The CDR3 runs to 15 residues. Germline loops: CDR1 SEHNR, CDR2 FQNEAQ (reference sequence). V lost 5 bases to trimming and J lost 4 bases; unmatched junction nucleotides: 6. DNA of the CDR3: TGTGCCAGCAGCAATAGCGGGGGGGCCGGAGAGACCCAGTACTTC. Its protein product is CASSNSGGAGETQYF. The full variable domain, with the rest looked up from reference TRBV7-9 and TRBJ2-5, is DTGVSQNPRHKITKRGQNVTFRCDPISEHNRLYWYRQTLGQGPEFLTYFQNEAQLEKSRLLSDRFSAERPKGSFSTLEIQRTEQGDSAMYLCASSNSGGAGETQYFGPGTRLLVL.